The rows below give T cell receptor beta chains drawn from one sample of a study of breast tumors, draining lymph nodes, adjacent tissues. TCRdb reprocessed the multiplex PCR reads via MiXCR and lists one record per CDR3 protein. The table records 45,000 to 60,000 distinct CDR3 sequences, under 25% of them present only once. The sequenced sample was breast tumor tissue. All receptors derive from a female donor with breast cancer. Some clones in this sample may be carry-over from other donors' samples. Each CDR3 is given with its conserved first and last residue. The D gene is left open where the match is weak. Clone size appears in some rows only: once, few, many, or a class for an expanded clone.

v_gene: TRBV19; abundance: medium-sized; d_gene: .; j_gene: TRBJ2-5; CDR3nt: TGTGCCAGTAGTATTCTCGGGGGCTCGGAGACCCAGTACTTC; CDR3aa: CASSILGGSETQYF
v_gene: TRBV18; abundance: many; d_gene: TRBD1; j_gene: TRBJ1-2; CDR3nt: TGTGCCAGCTCACCGGGACAGGGAGGTATATTCAATGGCTACACCTTC; CDR3aa: CASSPGQGGIFNGYTF
v_gene: TRBV20-1; abundance: .; d_gene: TRBD1; j_gene: TRBJ2-1; CDR3nt: TGCAGTGCTACGGACAGGGCAGGGAACAATGAGCAGTTCTTC; CDR3aa: CSATDRAGNNEQFF
v_gene: TRBV18; abundance: many; d_gene: TRBD1; j_gene: TRBJ1-2; CDR3nt: TGTGCCAGCTCACTCGGGACAGGTCCGCGGGGCTACACCTTC; CDR3aa: CASSLGTGPRGYTF
v_gene: TRBV5-6; abundance: many; d_gene: TRBD2; j_gene: TRBJ2-7; CDR3nt: TGTGCCAGCAGCTTGTTCGGGACTAGCTCCCCCGCCTACGAGCAGTACTTC; CDR3aa: CASSLFGTSSPAYEQYF
v_gene: TRBV10-2; abundance: many; d_gene: .; j_gene: TRBJ2-7; CDR3nt: TGCGCCAGCAGCCATCAGTCCTACGAGCAGTACTTC; CDR3aa: CASSHQSYEQYF
v_gene: TRBV6-5; abundance: many; d_gene: .; j_gene: TRBJ1-6; CDR3nt: TGTGCCAGCAGTTTTGATGTCACGCATAATTCACCCCTCCACTTT; CDR3aa: CASSFDVTHNSPLHF
v_gene: TRBV12-3/TRBV12-4; abundance: many; d_gene: .; j_gene: TRBJ2-7; CDR3nt: TGTGCCAGCAGTAGAGGTTACGAGCAGTACTTC; CDR3aa: CASSRGYEQYF
v_gene: TRBV5-8; abundance: many; d_gene: TRBD1; j_gene: TRBJ1-3; CDR3nt: TGTGCCAGCAGCGCTGACAGGGGTTACGGAAACACCATATATTTT; CDR3aa: CASSADRGYGNTIYF
v_gene: TRBV12-3/TRBV12-4; abundance: many; d_gene: .; j_gene: TRBJ2-5; CDR3nt: TGTGCCAGCAGTTTAGCGGGGGGGGCCCAAGAGACCCAGTACTTC; CDR3aa: CASSLAGGAQETQYF
v_gene: TRBV5-1; abundance: many; d_gene: .; j_gene: TRBJ2-2; CDR3nt: TGCGCCAGCAGCTTGGTGGGACTCTCCTACACCGGGGAGCTGTTTTTT; CDR3aa: CASSLVGLSYTGELFF